A single sample is the source of the 32 T cell receptor beta chains below, sequenced in a study of cytomegalovirus exposure and HLA in healthy donors. The PCR employed 60 Vbeta primers together with 13 Jbeta primers. Using immunoSEQ multiplex PCR, the repertoire was profiled, and TCRdb retains in-frame clones only, with some absent. The table lists just over 150,000 clones, roughly 80% of them singletons. The material sequenced was PBMCs. The receptors here all came from a woman in her thirties or forties in good health and CMV-seronegative.

This chain joins TRBV27 and TRBJ2-1; 7 bases are a match to TRBD1. After removal of 4 bases from V and 9 bases from J, the junction contained 9 bases not matched to a gene. CDR3 length: 14 amino acids. CDR1 and CDR2 from the germline V gene are MNHEY and SMNVEV (reference sequence). The CDR3 region has the DNA TGTGCCAGCAGTTCCCTCGGGACAGTTAGTGAGCAGTTCTTC. Amino acid sequence: CASSSLGTVSEQFF.

The rearrangement joins TRBV5-1 to TRBJ2-6, with unresolved D. Germline values: CDR1 SGHRS, CDR2 YFSETQ. V lost 4 bases to trimming and J lost 0 bases, with 14 bases between them. This CDR3 is built from 17 residues. This CDR3 is CASSLVGPSSGANVLTF. The DNA for the CDR3 is TGCGCCAGCAGCCTCGTGGGCCCGAGCTCTGGGGCCAACGTCCTGACTTTC.

This chain connects TRBV19 to TRBJ1-5, with D possibly being TRBD1 (6 bases). CDR1 is LNHDA, CDR2 SQIVND, per germline (reference sequence). This CDR3 region has 15 residues. V gave up 6 bases and J gave up 0 bases, with 12 bases separating them. This CDR3 reads CASSPRGYSNQPQHF. The CDR3 DNA is TGTGCCAGTAGCCCCAGGGGCTATAGCAATCAGCCCCAGCATTTT. The full variable domain, with the rest looked up from reference TRBV19 and TRBJ1-5, is DGGITQSPKYLFRKEGQNVTLSCEQNLNHDAMYWYRQDPGQGLRLIYYSQIVNDFQKGDIAEGYSVSREKKESFPLTVTSAQKNPTAFYLCASSPRGYSNQPQHFGDGTRLSIL.

The rearrangement joins TRBV7-8 to TRBJ2-5, with TRBD2 matching over 8 bases. The V gene's germline CDR1 is SGHVS and CDR2 FQNEAQ. V was pared by 2 bases and J by 2 bases, with 4 bases of the junction left unmatched. The CDR3 is made up of 15 amino acids. The CDR3: CASSLRASGQETQYF. The CDR3 nucleotides read TGTGCCAGCAGCTTAAGGGCTAGCGGGCAAGAGACCCAGTACTTC.

The genes are TRBV23-1 and TRBJ1-1; the D gene is possibly TRBD1 (5 bases). TRBV23-1 is treated as an ORF (open reading frame) with a function not yet certain. This CDR3 comprises 17 residues. The V and J ends lost 7 bases and 5 bases respectively, with 26 bases between them. Here the CDR3 DNA reads TGCGCCAGCACCAACGACAGAATAGTTGGAGGGTGGACTGAAGCTTTCTTT. Amino acids: CASTNDRIVGGWTEAFF.

This clone appeared a single time. The chain couples TRBV6-1 to TRBJ2-3; D remains ambiguous. Trimming cost V 2 bases and J 1 base, with 19 bases left between them. The V gene's germline CDR1 is MNHNS and CDR2 SASEGT. This CDR3 spans 18 amino acids. The CDR3 region has the DNA TGTGCCAGCAGTGAACAGAGACACCAATCTGCCGGCACAGATACGCAGTATTTT. It codes for CASSEQRHQSAGTDTQYF.

Remarks on this clone: One junction end does not reproduce the germline sequence, and a read error may be involved. The rearrangement uses TRBV6-1 and TRBJ2-7; 10 bases are a match to TRBD2. Germline lookup yields CDR1 MNHNS and CDR2 SASEGT. The CDR3 length is 14 residues. The CDR3 is CASSEAGGRYEQYF. CDR3 coding DNA: TGTGCCAGCAGCGAAGCGGGGGGGCGCTACGAGCAGTACTTC.

The chain recombines TRBV9 with TRBJ2-7; D is unclear. Germline CDR1 reads SGDLS; CDR2 reads YYNGEE. V dropped 0 bases and J dropped 2 bases, with 18 bases sitting between them. CDR3 length: 17 residues. The CDR3 DNA is TGTGCCAGCAGCGTAGGCTCCCCATCCCGCCGGGCCTACGAGCAGTACTTC. The encoded protein is CASSVGSPSRRAYEQYF.

The chain couples TRBV19 to TRBJ1-1; 8 bases map to TRBD1. The CDR3 totals 18 residues. V shed 5 bases, J shed 1 base, and the junction held 15 bases outside the gene matches. Germline lookup yields CDR1 LNHDA and CDR2 SQIVND (reference sequence). The DNA for the CDR3 is TGTGCCAGTAGTGCGGACAGGGACGGGGACCCCCGGAACACTGAAGCTTTCTTT. Its translation is CASSADRDGDPRNTEAFF.

CDR3 region: CASSPAGKVATQPQHF. The CDR3 bases are TGTGCCAGTAGTCCTGCAGGGAAAGTTGCGACTCAGCCCCAGCATTTT. The chain couples TRBV19 to TRBJ1-5; possible D gene TRBD1, 5 bases. Germline lookup yields CDR1 LNHDA and CDR2 SQIVND (reference sequence). Trimming shortened V by 5 bases and J by 6 bases, and 20 bases separated the two germline ends. This CDR3 region has 16 residues.

J is TRBJ2-7 and V is TRBV28; 12 bases agree with TRBD1. The CDR3 sequence is 15 residues long. Per the germline V gene, CDR1 is MDHEN and CDR2 is SYDVKM. Trimming cost V 2 bases and J 6 bases; bases outside gene matches: 5. CDR3 nucleotide sequence: TGTGCCAGCAGTTTAACCGGGACAGGGGGCTCCGAGCAGTACTTC. Encoded protein: CASSLTGTGGSEQYF.

The chain joins TRBV6-5 to TRBJ1-4; no clear D gene. Trimming stripped 6 bases from V and 5 bases from J, with 13 bases between. This CDR3 spans 14 amino acids. Per germline, CDR1 MNHEY and CDR2 SVGAGI. The CDR3 is CASRVGRRNEKLFF. In DNA, the CDR3 is TGTGCCAGCAGGGTTGGCAGGAGGAATGAAAAACTGTTTTTT.

J is TRBJ1-2 and V is TRBV19; TRBD1 might be the D (5 bases). The CDR3 has 14 residues. The V gene lost 5 bases and the J gene lost 2 bases, with 12 bases spanning the gap. Germline CDR1 LNHDA, CDR2 SQIVND (reference sequence). The CDR3 protein is CASSLGLRNYGYTF. The CDR3 DNA reads as TGTGCCAGTAGTTTGGGACTGCGCAACTATGGCTACACCTTC. Supplemented by reference TRBV19 and TRBJ1-2, the full variable domain reads DGGITQSPKYLFRKEGQNVTLSCEQNLNHDAMYWYRQDPGQGLRLIYYSQIVNDFQKGDIAEGYSVSREKKESFPLTVTSAQKNPTAFYLCASSLGLRNYGYTFGSGTRLTVV.

This clone was detected once. The chain is built from TRBV7-2 and TRBJ2-7; the match to TRBD1 covers 9 bases. V shed 3 bases, J shed 4 bases, and the junction held 7 bases outside the gene matches. Germline loops: CDR1 SGHTA, CDR2 FQGNSA. The CDR3 is made up of 15 amino acids. CDR3 coding DNA: TGTGCCAGCAGCTTCAAGACAGGGGGTGAATACGAGCAGTACTTC. Amino acid sequence: CASSFKTGGEYEQYF.

The chain recombines TRBV4-1 with TRBJ1-5; 8 nucleotides line up with TRBD1. The V and J ends lost 0 bases and 9 bases, in that order; junction bases with no gene match: 10. CDR3 size: 16 residues. The V gene's germline CDR1 is MGHRA and CDR2 YSYEKL. As DNA, the CDR3 is TGCGCCAGCAGCCAAGATCTAACAGGGGGGGGTCCGCCCCAGCATTTT. It is translated as CASSQDLTGGGPPQHF.

In this sample, this clone turned up once. V is TRBV4-1 and J is TRBJ2-3, with TRBD2 identical over 14 bases. The germline V gene has CDR1 MGHRA and CDR2 YSYEKL. The CDR3 sequence is 17 residues long. V dropped 4 bases and J dropped 6; count of bases not matched to a gene: 9. CDR3 amino acids: CASSPLGLAGGGDTQYF. CDR3 nucleotides: TGCGCCAGCAGCCCTCTTGGACTAGCGGGGGGCGGGGATACGCAGTATTTT.

This clone has only a few counts. This chain uses TRBV28 with TRBJ1-3; 9 positions agree with TRBD1. Trimming took 5 bases from V and 0 from J; bases not matched to a gene: 5. This CDR3 comprises 16 residues. CDR1 is MDHEN and CDR2 is SYDVKM in the germline V gene. CDR3 sequence reads: CASSTPGQGSGNTIYF. CDR3 nucleotide sequence: TGTGCCAGCAGTACCCCGGGACAGGGCTCTGGAAACACCATATATTTT.

A single count supports this clone. V gene TRBV5-1 combines with J gene TRBJ2-1; weak D call: TRBD1 (9 bases). Germline V gene data show CDR1 as SGHRS and CDR2 as YFSETQ. This CDR3 has 21 amino acids. Trimming removed 3 bases at V and 3 bases at J, with 31 bases between. CDR3 sequence reads: CASSWDHRGLLGGGNYNEQFF. The CDR3 region has the DNA TGCGCCAGCAGCTGGGACCACAGGGGGCTATTAGGCGGGGGGAACTACAATGAGCAGTTCTTC.

J is TRBJ2-1 and V is TRBV5-8; D perhaps matches TRBD1 (5 bases). The V gene lost 8 bases and the J gene lost 8 bases, with 11 bases spanning the gap. The germline gives CDR1 SGHTS, CDR2 YDEGEE. This CDR3 is 11 amino acids long. CDR3: CASPQGDEQFF. The CDR3 region has the DNA TGTGCCAGTCCCCAGGGCGATGAGCAGTTCTTC.

This clone was detected only once. This chain connects TRBV7-3 to TRBJ2-1; no clear D. From germline, CDR1 is SGHTA and CDR2 FQGTGA. The germline V and J ends were trimmed by 5 bases and 4 bases, with 9 bases remaining between them. The CDR3 runs to 13 residues. The CDR3 protein is CASSLGSYNEQFF. The CDR3 bases are TGTGCCAGCAGCCTCGGGTCTTACAATGAGCAGTTCTTC. Complete variable domain (other parts from reference TRBV7-3 and TRBJ2-1): GAGVSQTPSNKVTEKGKYVELRCDPISGHTALYWYRQSLGQGPEFLIYFQGTGAADDSGLPNDRFFAVRPEGSVSTLKIQRTERGDSAVYLCASSLGSYNEQFFGPGTRLTVL.

DNA for the CDR3: TGTGCCAGCAGCTCTCGGGGTGGGCACACAGATACGCAGTATTTT. Translation gives CASSSRGGHTDTQYF. The chain couples TRBV7-6 to TRBJ2-3; possibly TRBD2 for D (5 bases). This CDR3 is built from 15 residues. Trimming left V 4 bases short and J 2 bases short, with 13 bases between. Germline loops: CDR1 SGHVS, CDR2 FNYEAQ. Complete variable domain (other parts from reference TRBV7-6 and TRBJ2-3): GAGVSQSPRYKVTKRGQDVALRCDPISGHVSLYWYRQALGQGPEFLTYFNYEAQQDKSGLPNDRFSAERPEGSISTLTIQRTEQRDSAMYRCASSSRGGHTDTQYFGPGTRLTVL.

The chain employs TRBV6-6 and TRBJ2-3, with TRBD2 identical over 9 bases. The CDR3 extends over 14 amino acids. The germline gives CDR1 MNHNY, CDR2 SVGAGI (reference sequence). The V segment lost 8 bases and the J segment 3 bases; nucleotides outside the gene matches: 6. CDR3: CASGLAGWTDTQYF. The CDR3 DNA reads as TGTGCCAGCGGTCTAGCGGGGTGGACAGATACGCAGTATTTT.

The rearrangement links TRBV5-1 to TRBJ1-2, with 8 positions matching TRBD1. Per germline, CDR1 SGHRS and CDR2 YFSETQ. V lost 0 bases and J lost 6; bases outside the gene matches: 7. The CDR3 has 15 amino acids. The CDR3 is CASSLDGQGGDGYTF. CDR3 DNA: TGCGCCAGCAGCTTGGATGGACAGGGCGGAGATGGCTACACCTTC.

This clone was detected only a few times. The chain uses TRBV19 and TRBJ2-3; 7 bases match TRBD1. The V gene end was trimmed by 6 bases and the J gene end by 1 base; junction bases not matched to a gene: 1. Per germline, CDR1 LNHDA and CDR2 SQIVND (reference sequence). The CDR3 spans 13 residues. The CDR3 region is CASSGQGTDTQYF. The CDR3 DNA sequence: TGTGCCAGTAGCGGACAGGGCACAGATACGCAGTATTTT.

This chain uses TRBV9 with TRBJ1-2, with TRBD1 matching over 9 bases. This CDR3 region has 13 residues. Germline assignment: CDR1 SGDLS and CDR2 YYNGEE. V lost 4 bases, J lost 8 bases, and 6 bases stayed unmatched. The CDR3 is CASSIGQGQGYTF. The CDR3, as DNA: TGTGCCAGCAGCATAGGACAGGGGCAAGGCTACACCTTC.

The chain employs TRBV5-6 and TRBJ2-1; the D is unclear. Germline V CDR1 and CDR2: SGHDT, YYEEEE. V was pared by 0 bases and J by 0 bases, with 7 bases between. This CDR3 has 15 amino acids. CDR3 DNA: TGTGCCAGCAGCTTGGCAGTAGCCTCCTACAATGAGCAGTTCTTC. This gives the protein CASSLAVASYNEQFF.

The chain combines TRBV15 with TRBJ2-2; 8 bases align to TRBD1. V was clipped by 5 bases and J by 6 bases; unmatched bases: 5. Looked up from germline, CDR1 is LNHNV and CDR2 is YYDKDF (reference sequence). The CDR3 is made up of 14 amino acids. The CDR3 loop is CATSGQTGAGELFF. The CDR3 region has the DNA TGTGCCACCAGCGGCCAGACAGGGGCCGGGGAGCTGTTTTTT.

This chain links TRBV5-6 with TRBJ2-7; D is possibly TRBD1 (5 bases). Trimming pared 1 base from V and 6 bases from J, leaving 11 bases between. Looked up from germline, CDR1 is SGHDT and CDR2 is YYEEEE. There are 13 residues in the CDR3. CDR3 nucleotide sequence: TGTGCCAGCAGCTTGAGGGGCCTCCCCGAGCAGTACTTC. Translated: CASSLRGLPEQYF.

V gene TRBV7-9 combines with J gene TRBJ1-1; D is ambiguous. V shed 6 bases and J shed 0 bases, with 5 bases lying between them. The CDR3 loop spans 12 amino acids. Germline values: CDR1 SEHNR, CDR2 FQNEAQ (reference sequence). The CDR3 here is CASSSMNTEAFF. In DNA, the CDR3 is TGTGCCAGCAGTTCTATGAACACTGAAGCTTTCTTT.

The chain couples TRBV28 to TRBJ2-3, with 11 bases lining up with TRBD2. Germline CDR1 is MDHEN and CDR2 is SYDVKM. The CDR3 contains 14 residues. Trimming cost V 8 bases and J 5 bases; bases outside gene matches: 6. CDR3 loop: CASELAGGQDTQYF. CDR3 DNA: TGTGCCAGCGAATTAGCGGGGGGGCAAGATACGCAGTATTTT.

J is TRBJ2-1 and V is TRBV14, with 8 bases lining up with TRBD2. This CDR3 has 16 residues. The germline V gene encodes CDR1 SGHDN and CDR2 FVKESK. V was pared by 5 bases and J by 4 bases, with 10 bases of the junction left unmatched. CDR3 DNA: TGTGCCAGCAGCTCGCTCGGGGGGGCAGCTTACAATGAGCAGTTCTTC. Its protein product is CASSSLGGAAYNEQFF.

V gene TRBV28 combines with J gene TRBJ1-2; a possible D gene is TRBD1 (5 bases). The CDR3 has 13 amino acids. The V end lost 6 bases, the J end lost 5 bases, and 13 bases lay between the germline ends. Germline V gives CDR1 MDHEN, CDR2 SYDVKM. The CDR3 spells CASSSDSLYGYTF. DNA for the CDR3: TGTGCCAGCAGCTCCGACAGTCTTTATGGCTACACCTTC.